This TCR beta chain comes out of a study of OX40 agonist ivuxolimab in advanced cancers. This CDR3 spans 14 amino acids. Per germline, CDR1 KGHSH and CDR2 LQKENI. J gave up 5 bases and V 5 bases, and 8 bases lay outside the gene matches. Sampled blood was obtained at baseline, cycle 4 day 1, and cycle 7 day 1. This clone has a handful of counts. Method: immunoSEQ multiplex PCR; TCRdb's copy keeps in-frame clones and lacks some. The sample lists fewer than 100,000 clones, approximately 86% seen once, with under 0.8% in the top ten. The gene calls are TRBV18 and TRBJ2-7; TRBD1 aligns across 8 bases. The sample in question was CD4+ or CD8+ T cells sorted from blood, obtained in a trial of the OX40 agonist ivuxolimab. The receptor was derived from an adult with an advanced solid tumor such as melanoma, head and neck, liver or kidney cancer. The CDR3 sequence: CASSIGQGQDEQYF. In DNA form, the CDR3 reads TGTGCCAGCTCAATTGGACAGGGTCAAGACGAGCAGTACTTC. Supplemented by reference TRBV18 and TRBJ2-7, the full variable domain reads NAGVMQNPRHLVRRRGQEARLRCSPMKGHSHVYWYRQLPEEGLKFMVYLQKENIIDESGMPKERFSAEFPKEGPSILRIQQVVRGDSAAYFCASSIGQGQDEQYFGPGTRLTVT.